Described below is a single TCR beta chain sequence and its context. Its antigen is not identified. This entry is derived from a study of siplizumab effects on memory and regulatory T cells. Regarding the study as a whole: Poor capture below about 10^-5 frequency left most alloreactive clones unmapped to unstimulated subsets.

Clones were read by immunoSEQ multiplex PCR, and TCRdb kept only the in-frame ones, dropping some. This sample has roughly 97,000 clones; more than 85% occur once, and the top ten carry approximately 0.58%. The sequence was obtained from a human donor in good health. Sequencing input: Tregs sorted from blood.

CDR3 protein: CAIRGWSANSYNEQFF. As DNA, the CDR3 is TGTGCCATCAGAGGATGGTCGGCCAACAGCTACAATGAGCAGTTCTTC. This chain connects TRBV10-3 to TRBJ2-1; D call uncertain. V was clipped by 6 bases and J by 3 bases, with 18 bases between them. Germline assignment: CDR1 ENHRY and CDR2 SYGVKD. The CDR3 is 16 residues long.